The entry below describes one T cell receptor (beta chain). Antigen: not known. The data originate from a study of identical twins. The study, taken as a whole, reports: Analyses of zero insertions could, in part, be confounded by invariant MAIT and iNKT cells. Insertion counts were lower in abundant cord blood beta clonotypes, a trend that memory repertoires did not show. Models predicted too little out-of-frame TCR alpha sharing in monozygotic twins.

A universal primer binding site was introduced by template switching. The final cDNA contained unique molecular identifiers. From the 5' RACE reads, TCRdb called clonotypes with MiXCR, one entry per CDR3 protein. The sample records 1.5 million to 2 million distinct CDR3 sequences, about 31% being singletons. This sequence originates from a newborn girl in good health. Sequenced material: cord blood.

The CDR3 bases are TGCAGCGTCCTGGGAGAAAGCTACGAGCAGTACTTC. Translation: CSVLGESYEQYF. The chain uses TRBV29-1 and TRBJ2-5; D is possibly TRBD2 (5 bases). The J call may be faulty, since TRBJ2-7 better matches the DNA end. This CDR3 comprises 12 residues. Germline CDR1 and CDR2: SQVTM and ANQGSEA.